This TCR beta chain was identified in a study of early T cells in non-severe SARS-CoV-2 infection. Overall study context: It was bulk RNA from unsorted whole blood that was sequenced, and the chains were unpaired. Notes on the study in general: CD4 and private specificities were missed by VDJdb matching, which favored anti-spike CD8 responses.

Individual cDNA molecules received unique molecular identifiers. TCRdb re-called the 5' RACE reads with MiXCR, one entry per CDR3 protein. The sample shows under 75,000 distinct CDR3 sequences, about 13% of them seen only once. V lost 6 bases to trimming and J lost 0 bases; unmatched junction nucleotides: 12. The germline V gene has CDR1 MNHEY and CDR2 SVGAGI. This CDR3 spans 17 amino acids. Many counts were recorded for this clonotype. The antigen is not known. The chain uses TRBV6-5 and TRBJ2-7; 9 bases match TRBD1. Sequenced material: whole blood. This clonotype originated in an adult who was a healthcare worker with PCR-confirmed SARS-CoV-2 infection or an uninfected control (not recorded which). The CDR3 loop reads CASRQGALRGLSYEQYF. For the CDR3, the DNA is TGTGCCAGCAGACAGGGGGCTCTACGAGGGCTCTCCTACGAGCAGTACTTC.